The clone carrying this TCR beta chain rates as medium-sized. This entry is derived from a study of a mutant IDH1 vaccine in newly diagnosed glioma. Time point defined: baseline, week 1 (first vaccination visit). Treatment reported: pre-vaccination baseline after standard-of-care therapy. The CDR3 spans 11 residues. Germline lookup yields CDR1 GTSNPN and CDR2 SVGIG (reference sequence). V lost 4 bases and J 4 bases, leaving 8 bases between the germline ends. The table came from immunoSEQ multiplex PCR; TCRdb's copy has only in-frame clones and leaves some out. The sample yields approximately 88,000 clones, around 80% seen once.

The sequences come from PBMCs, collected from a glioma patient treated with radiotherapy, temozolomide or both. J is TRBJ2-7 and V is TRBV30; D remains ambiguous. This TCR derives from a man aged 35 to 55 with glioma. The CDR3 DNA sequence: TGTGCCTGGAAACAAGCTTACGAGCAGTACTTC. Translated, it gives CAWKQAYEQYF.